These 27 T cell receptor beta chains came from one sample sequenced in a study of early T cells in non-severe SARS-CoV-2 infection. TCRdb re-analysed the 5' RACE reads in MiXCR, keeping a single row per CDR3 protein. Altogether approximately 81,000 distinct CDR3 sequences are present, 11% to 15% being singletons, with the ten largest covering around 3%. The sequenced sample consisted of whole blood. Every receptor here comes from an adult who was a healthcare worker with PCR-confirmed SARS-CoV-2 infection or an uninfected control (not recorded which).

This clonotype has only a few counts. The J gene is TRBJ1-1, the V gene TRBV6-5, with no clear D. Per the germline V gene, CDR1 is MNHEY and CDR2 is SVGAGI. This CDR3 spans 15 amino acids. Trimming removed 2 bases at V and 4 bases at J, with 14 bases between. The CDR3 region has the DNA TGTGCCAGCAGTTACACCCAGCCCCGTCTCACTGAAGCTTTCTTT. This gives the protein CASSYTQPRLTEAFF.

The table lists this clonotype with a few counts. V is TRBV5-1 and J is TRBJ1-1, with D perhaps matching TRBD1 (6 bases). V lost 4 bases and J lost 0, with 10 bases in between. The germline CDR1 and CDR2 sequences are SGHRS and YFSETQ. The CDR3 length is 14 residues. As DNA, the CDR3 is TGCGCCAGCAGCCTGGACAGTTTGAACACTGAAGCTTTCTTT. The encoded protein is CASSLDSLNTEAFF.

This clonotype was seen more than once but under ten times. The rearrangement joins TRBV12-3 or TRBV12-4 to TRBJ1-5, with D unclear. V lost 4 bases, J lost 4 bases, and 8 bases lay in between. The CDR3 spans 13 residues. The CDR3 DNA reads as TGTGCCAGCAGTTGGACGGATAATCAGCCCCAGCATTTT. Encoded protein: CASSWTDNQPQHF.

A few counts support this clonotype. The V call is TRBV6-1, the J call TRBJ1-6; a possible D gene is TRBD1 (5 bases). The CDR3 totals 14 residues. Trimming removed 4 bases from V and 10 bases from J, with 14 bases in between. CDR1 and CDR2 (germline): MNHNS, SASEGT. The CDR3 spells CASSVWGSESPLHF. CDR3 nucleotide sequence: TGTGCCAGCAGTGTCTGGGGGAGCGAATCACCCCTCCACTTT.

This clonotype was observed a few times. The chain joins TRBV20-1 to TRBJ2-3, with 8 bases matching TRBD2. Per the germline V gene, CDR1 is DFQATT and CDR2 is SNEGSKA (reference sequence). Trimming at V came to 0 bases and at J to 6 bases, leaving 11 bases not matched to a gene. This CDR3 spans 16 amino acids. The CDR3 reads CSARDLKAGGRDTQYF. CDR3 nucleotides: TGCAGTGCTAGAGATCTCAAGGCGGGGGGCAGGGATACGCAGTATTTT.

The V call is TRBV9, the J call TRBJ2-6, with D tentatively TRBD1 (6 bases). Trimming pared 4 bases from V and 2 bases from J, leaving 10 bases between. CDR3 size: 15 residues. From germline, CDR1 is SGDLS and CDR2 YYNGEE. The CDR3 DNA follows: TGTGCCAGCAGCACCCGGACAGCTGGGGCCAACGTCCTGACTTTC. The encoded protein is CASSTRTAGANVLTF.

This clonotype appeared a few times. The V gene is TRBV5-1, the J gene TRBJ2-7, with TRBD2 identical over 7 bases. Trimming at V came to 0 bases and at J to 3 bases, leaving 6 bases not matched to a gene. This CDR3 is built from 15 residues. The germline CDR1 and CDR2 sequences are SGHRS and YFSETQ. As DNA, the CDR3 is TGCGCCAGCAGCTTGGACCCGGGAGGTCACTACGAGCAGTACTTC. Its protein product is CASSLDPGGHYEQYF.

The CDR3 DNA reads as TGTGCCAGCAGCGCGTGGGGGACAGGGTATAACGAGCAGTACTTC. This translates into CASSAWGTGYNEQYF. This rearrangement joins TRBV3-1 to TRBJ2-7; 9 bases agree with TRBD1. Trimming took 5 bases from V and 5 from J; bases not matched to a gene: 10. In germline, CDR1 is LGHDT, CDR2 YNNKEL (reference sequence). This CDR3 is 15 amino acids long.

This clonotype was recorded at least ten times. The V gene is TRBV7-9, the J gene TRBJ1-3; no clear D gene. V was cut by 1 base and J by 4 bases, with 11 bases left in between. Germline values: CDR1 SEHNR, CDR2 FQNEAQ (reference sequence). This CDR3 region has 15 residues. CDR3 sequence: CASSLGELRGNTIYF. In DNA, the CDR3 is TGTGCCAGCAGCTTAGGGGAGCTGAGGGGAAACACCATATATTTT.

This clonotype has only a few counts. The junction differs from germline at one of its ends, possibly a read error. J is TRBJ2-1 and V is TRBV3-1; D may be TRBD2 (5 bases). CDR1 LGHDT and CDR2 YNNKEL come from the germline V gene (reference sequence). CDR3 size: 11 residues. CDR3 sequence: CASSQGLSELF. CDR3 bases: TGTGCCAGCAGCCAAGGACTAAGTGAGCTCTTC.

In its sample, this clonotype was seen a few times. The chain employs TRBV18 and TRBJ2-1, with 12 bases lining up with TRBD1. This CDR3 region has 15 residues. The germline V gene encodes CDR1 KGHSH and CDR2 LQKENI. V was clipped by 0 bases and J by 8 bases; unmatched bases: 2. The CDR3 here is CASSPPGTGGHEQFF. CDR3 nucleotides: TGTGCCAGCTCACCACCGGGGACAGGGGGCCATGAGCAGTTCTTC. The full variable domain, in which reference TRBV18 and TRBJ2-1 provide the parts outside the CDR3, is NAGVMQNPRHLVRRRGQEARLRCSPMKGHSHVYWYRQLPEEGLKFMVYLQKENIIDESGMPKERFSAEFPKEGPSILRIQQVVRGDSAAYFCASSPPGTGGHEQFFGPGTRLTVL.

In its sample, this clonotype was seen many times. V and J are TRBV9 and TRBJ2-6; D is perhaps TRBD1 or TRBD2 (5 bases each). V lost 4 bases, J lost 4 bases, and 21 bases lay in between. This CDR3 comprises 18 residues. Germline V gene data show CDR1 as SGDLS and CDR2 as YYNGEE. CDR3 sequence reads: CASSTHYVGGPGANVLTF. For the CDR3, the DNA is TGTGCCAGCAGCACGCACTACGTTGGGGGACCCGGGGCCAACGTCCTGACTTTC.

The V gene is TRBV6-6, the J gene TRBJ2-3; D call uncertain. The V and J ends lost 5 bases and 5 bases respectively, with 11 bases between them. The CDR3 runs to 13 residues. Germline V gene data show CDR1 as MNHNY and CDR2 as SVGAGI (reference sequence). CDR3 nucleotides: TGTGCCAGCAGTACCCTTGGGAAAGATACGCAGTATTTT. This gives the protein CASSTLGKDTQYF.

This clonotype was counted a few times. The rearrangement joins TRBV18 to TRBJ2-5; D gene ambiguous. The V and J ends lost 3 bases and 5 bases respectively, with 4 bases between them. The CDR3 covers 11 residues. Germline CDR1 and CDR2: KGHSH and LQKENI. The CDR3 sequence is CASSPAETQYF. CDR3 nucleotide sequence: TGTGCCAGCTCACCCGCCGAGACCCAGTACTTC.

This clonotype appeared many times. The V call is TRBV7-3, the J call TRBJ1-3; 8 bases map to TRBD1. This CDR3 is 18 amino acids long. With 4 bases clipped from V and 1 base from J, the junction kept 12 bases outside the gene matches. Germline values: CDR1 SGHTA, CDR2 FQGTGA. This CDR3 reads CASSSNWTGRESGNTIYF. Here the CDR3 DNA reads TGTGCCAGCAGCTCCAACTGGACAGGGCGGGAATCTGGAAACACCATATATTTT.

The CDR3 DNA reads as TGTGCCAGCGCAGGCAGGGCGGGCACAGATACGCAGTATTTT. This sequence encodes CASAGRAGTDTQYF. This sequence joins TRBV7-9 and TRBJ2-3, with TRBD1 as a possible D gene (5 bases). Trimming left V 8 bases short and J 1 base short, with 13 bases between. CDR3 length: 14 amino acids. CDR1 and CDR2 (germline): SEHNR, FQNEAQ (reference sequence). Full variable domain (rest looked up from reference TRBV7-9 and TRBJ2-3): DTGVSQNPRHKITKRGQNVTFRCDPISEHNRLYWYRQTLGQGPEFLTYFQNEAQLEKSRLLSDRFSAERPKGSFSTLEIQRTEQGDSAMYLCASAGRAGTDTQYFGPGTRLTVL.

This clonotype was detected many times. The chain joins TRBV6-2 or TRBV6-3 to TRBJ1-1; D not resolved. CDR3 length: 15 residues. Trimming took 6 bases from V and 0 from J, leaving 14 bases between them. Germline CDR1 MNHEY, CDR2 SVGEGT. Written as DNA, the CDR3 is TGTGCCAGCAGGGGGATTAGCCGAATGAACACTGAAGCTTTCTTT. Translated: CASRGISRMNTEAFF.

This clonotype was seen more than once but under ten times. This sequence joins TRBV10-3 and TRBJ2-1; TRBD2 matches at 10 bases. Germline V gives CDR1 ENHRY, CDR2 SYGVKD. Losses at the gene ends were 6 bases for V and 7 bases for J; bases not matched to a gene: 3. The CDR3 is 13 amino acids. CDR3 nucleotide sequence: TGTGCCATCAGAGCGGGGGGGCTTAATGAGCAGTTCTTC. It translates to CAIRAGGLNEQFF.

This clonotype was detected only a few times. The chain links TRBV6-2 or TRBV6-3 to TRBJ2-7; maybe TRBD2 (6 bases). The CDR3 spans 14 residues. The germline CDR1 and CDR2 sequences are MNHEY and SVGEGT. Trimming took off 5 bases at V and 2 bases at J, with 13 bases between the two ends. The CDR3 protein is CASSLRGIPYEQYF. The CDR3 coding sequence is TGTGCCAGCAGTCTTCGGGGGATCCCCTACGAGCAGTACTTC.

This clonotype has ten or more counts. This sequence joins TRBV29-1 and TRBJ1-2; 8 positions agree with TRBD1. With V trimmed by 4 bases and J by 8 bases, 3 bases remained unmatched. The CDR3 loop spans 11 amino acids. Germline V gene sequence: CDR1 SQVTM, CDR2 ANQGSEA. CDR3 protein: CSVVTGDGYTF. CDR3 nucleotides: TGCAGCGTTGTGACAGGGGACGGCTACACCTTC.

The V gene is TRBV24-1, the J gene TRBJ2-1, with a possible D match to TRBD2 (6 bases). CDR3 length equals 15 residues. V was shortened by 3 bases and J by 6 bases, with 14 bases between the two germline ends. CDR1 is KGHDR, CDR2 SFDVKD, per germline. The CDR3 sequence: CATSDPPPGGNEQFF. As DNA, the CDR3 is TGTGCCACCAGTGATCCACCCCCCGGGGGCAATGAGCAGTTCTTC.

V and J are TRBV29-1 and TRBJ2-7; D perhaps matches TRBD1 (5 bases). Trimming removed 2 bases from V and 7 bases from J, with 9 bases in between. The germline V gene encodes CDR1 SQVTM and CDR2 ANQGSEA. This CDR3 has 11 amino acids. CDR3: CSVEQGREQYF. As DNA, the CDR3 is TGCAGCGTTGAACAGGGCAGAGAGCAGTACTTC.

The chain employs TRBV28 and TRBJ1-5, with 7 nucleotides matching TRBD1. The CDR3 loop spans 15 amino acids. The V gene end was trimmed by 6 bases and the J gene end by 2 bases; junction bases not matched to a gene: 7. Looked up from germline, CDR1 is MDHEN and CDR2 is SYDVKM. Here the CDR3 reads CASSSPGGGNQPQHF. The CDR3 DNA follows: TGTGCCAGCAGCTCGCCAGGGGGTGGCAATCAGCCCCAGCATTTT.

The chain links TRBV27 to TRBJ2-3, with D possibly called TRBD1 or TRBD2 (5 bases each). Deletions cut 5 bases from V and 4 bases from J, with 22 bases between. Germline assignment: CDR1 MNHEY and CDR2 SMNVEV (reference sequence). The CDR3 loop spans 17 amino acids. The CDR3 DNA reads as TGTGCCAGCAGTGTACTGAACGTAGCTAGCAGGGCAGATACGCAGTATTTT. It specifies CASSVLNVASRADTQYF.

This clonotype was observed at least ten times. J is TRBJ2-7 and V is TRBV4-1; D is uncertain. This CDR3 has 13 residues. The germline gives CDR1 MGHRA, CDR2 YSYEKL. Trimming removed 0 bases at V and 7 bases at J, with 10 bases between. CDR3 sequence reads: CASSQDFYEEQYF. For the CDR3, the DNA is TGCGCCAGCAGCCAAGATTTTTACGAGGAGCAGTACTTC.

Worth noting for this clonotype: A much more abundant neighbour one base away suggests this may be a read error. V gene TRBV3-1 combines with J gene TRBJ1-1; D might be TRBD1 (6 bases). Germline assignment: CDR1 LGHDT and CDR2 YNNKEL (reference sequence). This CDR3 region has 16 residues. Trimming pared 4 bases from V and 6 bases from J, leaving 21 bases between. The DNA for the CDR3 is TGTGCCAGCAGCCCGTCGGATCAGGGGCACCGCGCTGAAGCTTTCTTT. This gives the protein CASSPSDQGHRAEAFF.

This clonotype was seen ten or more times. This chain links TRBV6-1 with TRBJ1-2; the D is unclear. Germline CDR1 is MNHNS and CDR2 is SASEGT. CDR3 size: 16 residues. Trimming took 6 bases from V and 0 from J, leaving 17 bases between them. For the CDR3, the DNA is TGTGCCAGCAGCGATGAGACGGCGATCACTAACTATGGCTACACCTTC. Translation: CASSDETAITNYGYTF.